The 9 T cell receptor beta chains below were found in one sample sequenced in a study of shared clonotypes between healthy human individuals. TCRdb's table, derived via immunoSEQ multiplex PCR, lists solely in-frame clones and lacks some. This table has some 1,600,000 clones, under 99% appearing once. The sample comprised naive CD4+ T cells sorted from blood. Subset: CD45RA+ positively selected. These receptors all come from a man aged 25 to 45 in good health.

Worth noting for this clone: This sample also contains other DNA sequences that code for the same CDR3. The chain joins TRBV29-1 to TRBJ1-5, with D possibly being TRBD1 (5 bases). The V gene's germline CDR1 is SQVTM and CDR2 ANQGSEA. The CDR3 covers 13 residues. V lost 3 bases and J 4 bases, leaving 10 bases between the germline ends. CDR3 nucleotide sequence: TGCAGCGTTGATCTGGGACCTAATCAGCCCCAGCATTTT. Amino acid sequence: CSVDLGPNQPQHF.

The chain links TRBV15 to TRBJ1-1; 8 nucleotides agree with TRBD1. The CDR3 is made up of 19 amino acids. With 3 bases clipped from V and 0 bases from J, the junction kept 15 bases outside the gene matches. Germline V gives CDR1 LNHNV, CDR2 YYDKDF (reference sequence). The CDR3 DNA sequence: TGTGCCACCAGCAGTGTGTCTCTATCATGGGACAGGATGAACACTGAAGCTTTCTTT. Translated: CATSSVSLSWDRMNTEAFF.

This chain uses TRBV5-8 with TRBJ1-3, with a weak D call TRBD1 (5 bases). Germline loops: CDR1 SGHTS, CDR2 YDEGEE. The CDR3 consists of 15 residues. Trimming removed 5 bases at V and 4 bases at J, with 16 bases between. CDR3 sequence (DNA): TGTGCCAGCAGAAAACAGGTCACAGCGGGAAACACCATATATTTT. Its protein product is CASRKQVTAGNTIYF. The full variable domain, rest sourced from reference TRBV5-8 and TRBJ1-3, is EAGVTQSPTHLIKTRGQQATLRCSPISGHTSVYWYQQALGLGLQFLLWYDEGEERNRGNFPPRFSGRQFPNYSSELNVNALELEDSALYLCASRKQVTAGNTIYFGEGSWLTVV.

As to this clone: This sample includes further DNA sequences coding for the same CDR3. The chain has TRBV2 and TRBJ1-2; D is unclear. The V and J ends lost 0 bases and 8 bases respectively, with 4 bases between them. Looked up from germline, CDR1 is SNHLY and CDR2 is FYNNEI. This CDR3 has 11 amino acids. In DNA, the CDR3 is TGTGCCAGCAGTGAAGCGGGCGGCTACACCTTC. Translating gives CASSEAGGYTF.

This chain connects TRBV18 to TRBJ2-2; maybe TRBD1 (5 bases). Germline-derived CDR1 and CDR2 are KGHSH and LQKENI. The CDR3 runs 14 residues. With 3 bases removed from V and 6 bases from J, the gap between germline ends came to 11 bases. CDR3 DNA sequence: TGTGCCAGCTCACCGAGCAGGGCCCCCGGGGAGCTGTTTTTT. It yields the protein CASSPSRAPGELFF.

This chain connects TRBV5-4 to TRBJ2-5; D may correspond to TRBD1 or TRBD2 (5 bases each). CDR1 is SGHNT, CDR2 YYREEE, per germline (reference sequence). This CDR3 comprises 15 residues. Trimming stripped 3 bases from V and 5 bases from J, with 17 bases between. CDR3 DNA: TGTGCCAGCAGCTCGGTTGGGGGACGGCGGGAGACCCAGTACTTC. This encodes CASSSVGGRRETQYF.

CDR3 nucleotides: TGTGCCATCGTACGACTAGCGGGCACAGATACGCAGTATTTT. Its translation: CAIVRLAGTDTQYF. This rearrangement joins TRBV28 to TRBJ2-3, with TRBD2 matching 9 bases. Germline loops: CDR1 MDHEN, CDR2 SYDVKM. The CDR3 length is 14 residues. Unmatched junction bases numbered 6, after V lost 10 bases and J lost 1 base. Full variable domain (rest looked up from reference TRBV28 and TRBJ2-3): DVKVTQSSRYLVKRTGEKVFLECVQDMDHENMFWYRQDPGLGLRLIYFSYDVKMKEKGDIPEGYSVSREKKERFSLILESASTNQTSMYLCAIVRLAGTDTQYFGPGTRLTVL.

As DNA, the CDR3 is TGTGCCAGCAGCTTAGCCCGGACAGGGGGCGAGCAGTACTTC. Amino acid sequence: CASSLARTGGEQYF. V usage is TRBV13 and J usage is TRBJ2-7, with 10 bases fitting TRBD1. The junction had 3 bases not matched to a gene; V was cut back by 1 base and J by 6 bases. This CDR3 has 14 residues. From germline, CDR1 is PRHDT and CDR2 FYEKMQ (reference sequence). Variable domain in full (rest from reference TRBV13 and TRBJ2-7): AAGVIQSPRHLIKEKRETATLKCYPIPRHDTVYWYQQGPGQDPQFLISFYEKMQSDKGSIPDRFSAQQFSDYHSELNMSSLELGDSALYFCASSLARTGGEQYFGPGTRLTVT.

The rearrangement uses TRBV15 and TRBJ1-5; 8 bases map to TRBD1. The CDR3 length is 20 residues. Germline V gene lookup returns CDR1 LNHNV and CDR2 YYDKDF (reference sequence). V was pared by 0 bases and J by 1 base, with 14 bases of the junction left unmatched. The CDR3 region is CATSRDQAGGARLSNQPQHF. The CDR3 DNA is TGTGCCACCAGCAGAGATCAGGCAGGGGGCGCTCGGTTGAGCAATCAGCCCCAGCATTTT.